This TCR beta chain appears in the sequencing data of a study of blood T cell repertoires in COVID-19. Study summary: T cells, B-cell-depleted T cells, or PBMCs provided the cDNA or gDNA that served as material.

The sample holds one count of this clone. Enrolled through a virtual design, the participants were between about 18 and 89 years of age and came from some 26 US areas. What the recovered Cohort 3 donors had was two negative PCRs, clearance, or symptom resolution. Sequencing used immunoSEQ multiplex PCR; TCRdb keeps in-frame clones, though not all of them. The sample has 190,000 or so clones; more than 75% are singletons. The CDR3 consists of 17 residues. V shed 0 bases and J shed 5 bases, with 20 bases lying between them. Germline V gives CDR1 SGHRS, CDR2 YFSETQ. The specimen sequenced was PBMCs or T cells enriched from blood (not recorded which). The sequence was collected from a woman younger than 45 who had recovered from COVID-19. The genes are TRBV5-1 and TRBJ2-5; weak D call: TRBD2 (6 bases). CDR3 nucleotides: TGCGCCAGCAGCTTGGGCGGGACTGGGTTCACCGGGGAGACCCAGTACTTC. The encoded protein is CASSLGGTGFTGETQYF.